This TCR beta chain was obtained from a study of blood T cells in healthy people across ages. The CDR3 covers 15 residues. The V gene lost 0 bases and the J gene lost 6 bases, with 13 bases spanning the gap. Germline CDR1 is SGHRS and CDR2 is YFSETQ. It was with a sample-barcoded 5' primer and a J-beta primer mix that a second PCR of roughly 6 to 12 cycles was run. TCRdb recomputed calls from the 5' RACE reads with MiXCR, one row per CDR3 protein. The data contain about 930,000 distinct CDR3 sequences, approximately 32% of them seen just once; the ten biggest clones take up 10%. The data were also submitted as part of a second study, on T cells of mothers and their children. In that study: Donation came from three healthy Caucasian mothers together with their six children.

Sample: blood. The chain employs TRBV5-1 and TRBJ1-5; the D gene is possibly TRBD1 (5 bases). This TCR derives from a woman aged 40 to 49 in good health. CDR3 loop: CASSLGPGEGQPQHF. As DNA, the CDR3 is TGCGCCAGCAGCTTGGGGCCGGGGGAAGGTCAGCCCCAGCATTTT.